The text below deals with one T cell receptor beta chain. V gave up 1 base and J gave up 5 bases, with 11 bases separating them. This CDR3 spans 14 amino acids. CDR1 SGHDN and CDR2 FVKESK come from the germline V gene. Authors' processing steps: Estimates of nucleated cell counts were drawn from the amplification of reference gene primers. Sequenced by immunoSEQ multiplex PCR; TCRdb stores in-frame clones only, minus some. Clone size and the V and J calls come from that table; the DNA yielded D and trimming. The table records some 50,000 clones, around 84% of them present only once. This sample is part of a study of blood T cell repertoires in COVID-19. Turning to the study itself: T cells, B-cell-depleted T cells, or PBMCs supplied cDNA or gDNA.

The sequenced sample consisted of peripheral blood. This receptor was identified in a human donor in a cohort sampled during active COVID-19. J is TRBJ1-2 and V is TRBV14, with D perhaps matching TRBD1 (5 bases). CDR3 residues: CASSQAGTPYGYTF. The CDR3 DNA follows: TGTGCCAGCAGCCAAGCCGGGACTCCTTATGGCTACACCTTC.